A single sample is the source of the 9 T cell receptor beta chains below, sequenced in a study of blood T cell repertoires in COVID-19. The table came from immunoSEQ multiplex PCR; TCRdb's copy has only in-frame clones and leaves some out. This sample has about 190,000 clones, with roughly 80% found just once. Specimen: peripheral blood. These receptors were collected from a woman aged 50 to 60 with acute or convalescent COVID-19.

The V gene is TRBV5-5, the J gene TRBJ1-2, with D perhaps TRBD1 (5 bases). Trimming pared 4 bases from V and 2 bases from J, leaving 18 bases between. The CDR3 spans 16 residues. Germline V gene data show CDR1 as SGHKS and CDR2 as YYEKEE (reference sequence). The CDR3 region has the DNA TGTGCCAGCAGCCATACCCGTGACAGCTTGAACTATGGCTACACCTTC. Amino acids: CASSHTRDSLNYGYTF.

This chain joins TRBV24-1 and TRBJ2-4, with D perhaps matching TRBD2 (6 bases). This CDR3 contains 17 residues. Germline lookup yields CDR1 KGHDR and CDR2 SFDVKD. Deletions cut 5 bases from V and 0 bases from J, with 16 bases between. CDR3 in amino acids: CATSGPGTQLAKNIQYF. The CDR3 region has the DNA TGTGCCACCAGTGGACCCGGGACTCAACTAGCCAAAAACATTCAGTACTTC.

The CDR3 region has the DNA TGTGCCAGCAGTTTAACGGGACAGGGCAGCTACACCTTC. As protein: CASSLTGQGSYTF. The chain joins TRBV28 to TRBJ1-2, with 9 bases aligning to TRBD1. In germline, CDR1 is MDHEN, CDR2 SYDVKM. With 2 bases clipped from V and 9 bases from J, the junction kept 4 bases outside the gene matches. The CDR3 sequence is 13 residues long.

V usage is TRBV6-5 and J usage is TRBJ2-1; a possible D gene is TRBD2 (5 bases). V was trimmed by 1 base and J by 5 bases, leaving 12 bases between them. CDR3 size: 15 residues. Germline CDR1 MNHEY, CDR2 SVGAGI. The CDR3 DNA reads as TGTGCCAGCAGTTACTGGGGAGAGGGAAACAATGAGCAGTTCTTC. Its translation: CASSYWGEGNNEQFF.

The chain has TRBV6-5 and TRBJ1-5; TRBD1 agrees at 8 bases. The CDR3 length is 14 residues. Per the germline V gene, CDR1 is MNHEY and CDR2 is SVGAGI. With 5 bases clipped from V and 7 bases from J, the junction kept 7 bases outside the gene matches. In nucleotides, the CDR3 is TGTGCCAGCAGTCCCGACAGGGGAGGGCAGCCCCAGCATTTT. This encodes CASSPDRGGQPQHF.

The J gene is TRBJ1-2, the V gene TRBV19; tentative D call: TRBD1 (6 bases). The CDR3 is made up of 14 amino acids. The V gene lost 8 bases and the J gene lost 7 bases, with 20 bases spanning the gap. Germline CDR1 reads LNHDA; CDR2 reads SQIVND (reference sequence). For the CDR3, the DNA is TGTGCCAGTCGTCCCTCAGGGGATCCGTTTGGCTACACCTTC. Translated: CASRPSGDPFGYTF.

This clone has more than one count but fewer than ten. V gene TRBV13 combines with J gene TRBJ2-7, with 9 bases that match TRBD1. Germline V gene data show CDR1 as PRHDT and CDR2 as FYEKMQ (reference sequence). The CDR3 has 17 amino acids. V trimming: 3 bases; J trimming: 7 bases; junction bases outside the gene matches: 16. The CDR3 coding sequence is TGTGCCAGCAGCTTCTCTTATGGACAGGGGTCGTCTAGGGAGCAGTACTTC. It is translated as CASSFSYGQGSSREQYF.

This rearrangement joins TRBV3-1 (or the pseudogene TRBV3-2) to TRBJ2-3, with TRBD2 matching over 7 bases. The CDR3 covers 14 residues. V lost 2 bases, J lost 11 bases, and 10 bases stayed unmatched. Germline loops: CDR1 LGHDT, CDR2 YNNKEL (reference sequence). The CDR3: CASSQPPSGYMQYF. DNA of the CDR3: TGTGCCAGCAGCCAACCCCCTAGCGGCTACATGCAGTATTTT.

The chain recombines TRBV6-5 with TRBJ2-7; 11 nucleotides agree with TRBD1. The CDR3 covers 14 residues. Germline V CDR1 and CDR2: MNHEY, SVGAGI. Germline trimming cut 6 bases from V and 2 bases from J; bases unmatched to any gene: 3. The CDR3 sequence is CASRGTGGTYEQYF. CDR3 sequence (DNA): TGTGCCAGCAGGGGGACAGGGGGGACCTACGAGCAGTACTTC.